This TCR beta chain was found in a study of blood T cell repertoires in COVID-19. Study overall: In each case, the material was cDNA or gDNA derived from T cells, B-cell-depleted T cells, or PBMCs.

The germline CDR1 and CDR2 sequences are ENHRY and SYGVKD. Trimming took off 6 bases at V and 6 bases at J, with 15 bases between the two ends. CDR3 length: 14 residues. Some clones are missing from TCRdb's copy, which holds only in-frame ones; the method was immunoSEQ multiplex PCR. The sample includes about 69,000 clones, about 80% of them seen just once. This receptor was obtained from a man over 45 with COVID-19, enrolled during active disease. The sequencing input was peripheral blood. V gene TRBV10-3 combines with J gene TRBJ2-1; tentatively, D is TRBD2 (5 bases). In DNA, the CDR3 is TGTGCCATCAGCGGGAATGGACCTGGCAATGAGCAGTTCTTC. The encoded protein is CAISGNGPGNEQFF.